A single sample gave rise to the 32 T cell receptor beta chains below, sequenced in a study of cytomegalovirus exposure and HLA in healthy donors. It was with 60 Vbeta and 13 Jbeta primers that the PCR ran. TCRdb's copy holds only in-frame clones and misses some; the assay was immunoSEQ multiplex PCR. The sample shows about 110,000 clones, 73% of them seen only once. The sample taken for sequencing was PBMCs. These receptors all stem from a man aged 40-55 years in good health and CMV-seronegative.

This clone was found a few times. V and J are TRBV28 and TRBJ1-2; TRBD1 aligns across 7 bases. J was trimmed by 3 bases and V by 2 bases; bases with no gene match: 12. The CDR3 is 17 amino acids. Germline CDR1 MDHEN, CDR2 SYDVKM. CDR3 DNA: TGTGCCAGCAGTTTAGGGGACAGAGTTCGGTATTACTATGGCTACACCTTC. This gives the protein CASSLGDRVRYYYGYTF.

V gene TRBV4-3 combines with J gene TRBJ2-6; D call uncertain. The germline V gene has CDR1 LGHNA and CDR2 YSLEER. Trimming stripped 0 bases from V and 0 bases from J, with 6 bases between. This CDR3 comprises 16 residues. CDR3 protein: CASSQDHSSGANVLTF. The CDR3 bases are TGCGCCAGCAGCCAAGATCACAGCTCTGGGGCCAACGTCCTGACTTTC.

There are a few counts of this clone. The chain links TRBV4-3 to TRBJ1-1, with a possible D match to TRBD1 (5 bases). Between the trimmed V and J ends, which lost 2 bases and 5 bases, there was a span of 15 bases. Germline CDR1 LGHNA, CDR2 YSLEER. The CDR3 totals 15 residues. The CDR3 loop reads CASSQKPGGGTEAFF. The DNA for the CDR3 is TGCGCCAGCAGCCAAAAGCCGGGGGGAGGGACTGAAGCTTTCTTT.

The chain recombines TRBV18 with TRBJ1-1; D call uncertain. This CDR3 has 14 residues. V dropped 4 bases and J dropped 3 bases, with 12 bases sitting between them. Germline V gene sequence: CDR1 KGHSH, CDR2 LQKENI. CDR3 sequence: CASSLPTEDTEAFF. In nucleotides, the CDR3 is TGTGCCAGCTCACTTCCGACCGAGGACACTGAAGCTTTCTTT.

V usage is TRBV10-3 and J usage is TRBJ2-5, with D unclear. CDR1 and CDR2 (germline): ENHRY, SYGVKD. This CDR3 has 14 amino acids. The V end lost 6 bases, the J end lost 4 bases, and 15 bases lay between the germline ends. CDR3 protein: CAIRADPEVETQYF. The CDR3 region has the DNA TGTGCCATCAGGGCCGACCCCGAGGTAGAGACCCAGTACTTC.

The chain carries TRBV10-3 and TRBJ2-7; no definite D call. The V end lost 3 bases, the J end lost 10 bases, and 22 bases lay between the germline ends. Germline lookup yields CDR1 ENHRY and CDR2 SYGVKD. The CDR3 extends over 15 amino acids. As DNA, the CDR3 is TGTGCCATCAGTGACCATCAAAAATTTAGCCGGGTTCAGTACTTC. This codes for CAISDHQKFSRVQYF.

The chain combines TRBV19 with TRBJ1-1; the match to TRBD1 covers 7 bases. Per germline, CDR1 LNHDA and CDR2 SQIVND (reference sequence). The V and J ends lost 7 bases and 1 base, in that order; junction bases with no gene match: 12. This CDR3 is 16 amino acids long. CDR3 in amino acids: CASTPGGRWANTEAFF. CDR3 DNA sequence: TGTGCCAGTACTCCAGGGGGTCGATGGGCGAACACTGAAGCTTTCTTT.

The chain employs TRBV6-1 and TRBJ1-3; maybe TRBD1 (5 bases). V lost 4 bases and J 4 bases, leaving 11 bases between the germline ends. Germline CDR1 and CDR2: MNHNS and SASEGT. The CDR3 spans 14 residues. The CDR3 loop is CASSGGAGGNTIYF. CDR3 sequence (DNA): TGTGCCAGCAGTGGTGGGGCTGGAGGAAACACCATATATTTT.

The chain is built from TRBV19 and TRBJ2-7; 10 nucleotides line up with TRBD1. The V segment lost 5 bases and the J segment 3 bases; nucleotides outside the gene matches: 1. The CDR3 loop spans 13 amino acids. The V gene's germline CDR1 is LNHDA and CDR2 SQIVND (reference sequence). The CDR3 sequence: CASSRDRGYEQYF. For the CDR3, the DNA is TGTGCCAGTAGTCGGGACAGGGGCTACGAGCAGTACTTC.

This chain links TRBV19 with TRBJ1-3, with D possibly TRBD1 on 5 matching bases. The germline V gene has CDR1 LNHDA and CDR2 SQIVND (reference sequence). V was trimmed by 6 bases and J by 3 bases, leaving 15 bases between them. This CDR3 has 15 amino acids. In DNA, the CDR3 is TGTGCCAGTAGCCCCCGGGACTACCATGGAAACACCATATATTTT. Amino acids: CASSPRDYHGNTIYF.

The rearrangement joins TRBV7-9 to TRBJ2-7; 8 bases agree with TRBD1. Germline CDR1 is SEHNR and CDR2 is FQNEAQ (reference sequence). Germline trimming cut 5 bases from V and 5 bases from J; bases unmatched to any gene: 5. The CDR3 is made up of 13 amino acids. DNA of the CDR3: TGTGCCAGCAGCGCAGGGGGCTTGAACGAGCAGTACTTC. Amino acid sequence: CASSAGGLNEQYF.

The chain uses TRBV9 and TRBJ2-5; 8 positions match TRBD1. V gave up 5 bases and J gave up 2 bases; unmatched junction bases: 8. From germline, CDR1 is SGDLS and CDR2 YYNGEE. This CDR3 spans 15 amino acids. The CDR3 here is CASSRAGGLQETQYF. Written as DNA, the CDR3 is TGTGCCAGCAGTCGGGCAGGGGGCTTACAAGAGACCCAGTACTTC.

The chain is built from TRBV2 and TRBJ2-4, with D tentatively TRBD1 (6 bases). Trimming shortened V by 7 bases and J by 6 bases, and 16 bases separated the two germline ends. Germline CDR1 SNHLY, CDR2 FYNNEI. CDR3 size: 14 residues. CDR3: CASIPGADGNIQYF. The CDR3 DNA sequence: TGTGCCAGCATACCAGGGGCAGATGGAAACATTCAGTACTTC.

The gene calls are TRBV6-5 and TRBJ2-2, with 7 bases identical to TRBD1. With 10 bases clipped from V and 1 base from J, the junction kept 3 bases outside the gene matches. The CDR3 loop spans 13 amino acids. From germline, CDR1 is MNHEY and CDR2 SVGAGI. This chain's CDR3 is CATSGGNTGELFF. The CDR3 coding sequence is TGTGCCACCTCAGGGGGGAACACCGGGGAGCTGTTTTTT.

This clone was observed a single time. The chain recombines TRBV5-1 with TRBJ2-5; 11 bases agree with TRBD1. From germline, CDR1 is SGHRS and CDR2 YFSETQ. The CDR3 loop spans 14 amino acids. With 5 bases clipped from V and 3 bases from J, the junction kept 3 bases outside the gene matches. In nucleotides, the CDR3 is TGCGCCAGCAGAATGGGACAGGGGGAAGAGACCCAGTACTTC. The encoded protein is CASRMGQGEETQYF. The full variable domain, in which reference TRBV5-1 and TRBJ2-5 provide the parts outside the CDR3, is KAGVTQTPRYLIKTRGQQVTLSCSPISGHRSVSWYQQTPGQGLQFLFEYFSETQRNKGNFPGRFSGRQFSNSRSEMNVSTLELGDSALYLCASRMGQGEETQYFGPGTRLLVL.

V gene TRBV6-5 combines with J gene TRBJ2-7; TRBD1 agrees at 7 bases. CDR1 is MNHEY and CDR2 is SVGAGI in the germline V gene. The CDR3 is 13 amino acids. J gave up 2 bases and V 4 bases, and 2 bases lay outside the gene matches. CDR3 coding DNA: TGTGCCAGCAGTTTGGACAGGACCTACGAGCAGTACTTC. Its protein is CASSLDRTYEQYF.

This sequence joins TRBV5-1 and TRBJ1-2; weak D call: TRBD1 (6 bases). The germline V gene encodes CDR1 SGHRS and CDR2 YFSETQ. V was trimmed by 0 bases and J by 8 bases, leaving 11 bases between them. The CDR3 spans 13 residues. The DNA of the CDR3 is TGCGCCAGCAGCTTGGGACAGGCTCACGGCTACACCTTC. This encodes CASSLGQAHGYTF.

This chain connects TRBV7-8 to TRBJ2-7; D is unresolved. V lost 2 bases and J lost 0, with 8 bases in between. Germline V lookup: CDR1 SGHVS, CDR2 FQNEAQ. CDR3 length: 14 residues. This chain's CDR3 is CASSLIAVSYEQYF. The CDR3 DNA follows: TGTGCCAGCAGCTTAATCGCAGTCTCCTACGAGCAGTACTTC.

This clone was seen a few times. This rearrangement joins TRBV7-2 to TRBJ1-1, with unresolved D. Looked up from germline, CDR1 is SGHTA and CDR2 is FQGNSA. The CDR3 loop spans 15 amino acids. Trimming took 2 bases from V and 1 from J, leaving 11 bases between them. This CDR3 is CASSLWLTENTEAFF. The CDR3 nucleotides read TGTGCCAGCAGCTTATGGCTCACAGAGAACACTGAAGCTTTCTTT.

The chain couples TRBV4-2 to TRBJ2-7; TRBD2 matches 7 bases. From germline, CDR1 is LGHNA and CDR2 YNFKEQ. There are 13 residues in the CDR3. With 2 bases clipped from V and 6 bases from J, the junction kept 4 bases outside the gene matches. CDR3 sequence (DNA): TGTGCCAGCAGCCAACCCACTAGCGTCGAGCAGTACTTC. This encodes CASSQPTSVEQYF.

Only a few counts were recorded for this clone. The chain carries TRBV27 and TRBJ1-6; weak D call: TRBD1 (5 bases). The CDR3 spans 14 residues. Germline CDR1 reads MNHEY; CDR2 reads SMNVEV (reference sequence). V gave up 6 bases and J gave up 6 bases, with 12 bases separating them. The CDR3 nucleotides read TGTGCCAGCAGAAGTCAGGGTACTAATTCACCCCTCCACTTT. It is translated as CASRSQGTNSPLHF.

The chain links TRBV7-9 to TRBJ1-4, with D unresolved. The CDR3 has 15 residues. CDR1 is SEHNR and CDR2 is FQNEAQ in the germline V gene (reference sequence). V lost 1 base and J lost 1, with 7 bases in between. CDR3 nucleotide sequence: TGTGCCAGCAGCTTAGATCGGAGAACTAATGAAAAACTGTTTTTT. Encoded protein: CASSLDRRTNEKLFF.

On this clone: Germline is not matched at one junction end, which may reflect a read error. The chain employs TRBV7-7 and TRBJ2-7; possible D gene TRBD1, 5 bases. CDR3 length equals 13 residues. Germline V lookup: CDR1 SSHAT, CDR2 FNYEAQ (reference sequence). CDR3 bases: TGTGCTAGCAGCCTAACATCTCCAGGGGAGCAGTACTTC. Protein product: CASSLTSPGEQYF.

V and J are TRBV7-6 and TRBJ1-4; D not resolved. Germline loops: CDR1 SGHVS, CDR2 FNYEAQ. Trimming stripped 0 bases from V and 1 base from J, with 12 bases between. The CDR3 is 17 amino acids. The CDR3 sequence is CASSLAERGLTNEKLFF. Written as DNA, the CDR3 is TGTGCCAGCAGCTTAGCGGAGCGGGGATTAACTAATGAAAAACTGTTTTTT.

The chain couples TRBV2 to TRBJ2-2, with TRBD1 identical over 7 bases. This CDR3 is 18 amino acids long. CDR1 SNHLY and CDR2 FYNNEI come from the germline V gene. The V and J ends lost 7 bases and 1 base, in that order; junction bases with no gene match: 15. The CDR3, as DNA: TGTGCCAGCACAAGTCTGGAGATTGACAGGGAGAACACCGGGGAGCTGTTTTTT. Amino acid sequence: CASTSLEIDRENTGELFF.

The chain joins TRBV7-9 to TRBJ2-2; the match to TRBD1 covers 9 bases. The ends lost 4 bases at V and 3 bases at J; junction bases unmatched: 3. Germline lookup yields CDR1 SEHNR and CDR2 FQNEAQ (reference sequence). This CDR3 region has 15 residues. The CDR3 loop reads CASSSGQGHTGELFF. Written as DNA, the CDR3 is TGTGCCAGCAGCTCGGGACAGGGCCACACCGGGGAGCTGTTTTTT.

V usage is TRBV6-5 and J usage is TRBJ2-4, with TRBD2 identical over 8 bases. This CDR3 is built from 14 residues. The germline CDR1 and CDR2 sequences are MNHEY and SVGAGI. The junction had 9 bases not matched to a gene; V was cut back by 7 bases and J by 7 bases. The CDR3 reads CASTSRTSSNIQYF. CDR3 DNA sequence: TGTGCCAGCACCTCACGGACTAGCAGTAACATTCAGTACTTC.

This clone came up once. The rearrangement uses TRBV5-1 and TRBJ2-1, with TRBD2 matching 9 bases. Germline-derived CDR1 and CDR2 are SGHRS and YFSETQ. With V trimmed by 4 bases and J by 1 base, 3 bases remained unmatched. This CDR3 spans 15 amino acids. The CDR3 here is CASSPTSGSYNEQFF. CDR3 bases: TGCGCCAGCAGCCCTACTAGCGGGTCCTACAATGAGCAGTTCTTC.

The chain uses TRBV7-2 and TRBJ1-6; TRBD1 matches at 8 bases. The junction had 0 bases not matched to a gene; V was cut back by 5 bases and J by 9 bases. The CDR3 spans 12 residues. The germline V gene encodes CDR1 SGHTA and CDR2 FQGNSA. The CDR3 sequence: CASSDRGSPLHF. DNA of the CDR3: TGTGCCAGCAGCGACAGGGGTTCACCCCTCCACTTT.

Only a few counts were recorded for this clone. V gene TRBV2 combines with J gene TRBJ1-2, with TRBD1 identical over 10 bases. The CDR3 runs to 14 residues. J gave up 5 bases and V 9 bases, and 9 bases lay outside the gene matches. Germline lookup yields CDR1 SNHLY and CDR2 FYNNEI. The CDR3 protein is CASETGTGVYGYTF. The CDR3 nucleotides are TGTGCCAGTGAAACCGGGACAGGGGTTTATGGCTACACCTTC.

The rearrangement joins TRBV7-9 to TRBJ2-3; 9 positions match TRBD1. CDR3 length: 17 amino acids. Trimming at V came to 1 base and at J to 2 bases, leaving 7 bases not matched to a gene. Germline CDR1 SEHNR, CDR2 FQNEAQ (reference sequence). The CDR3 sequence is CASSLVGRDRDTDTQYF. CDR3 nucleotide sequence: TGTGCCAGCAGCTTAGTCGGAAGGGACAGGGACACAGATACGCAGTATTTT.

The V gene is TRBV9, the J gene TRBJ2-1, with TRBD2 as a possible D gene (6 bases). Trimming took 0 bases from V and 4 from J, leaving 11 bases between them. CDR3 size: 15 residues. Germline-derived CDR1 and CDR2 are SGDLS and YYNGEE. This CDR3 is CASSVGAGSYNEQFF. CDR3 sequence (DNA): TGTGCCAGCAGCGTAGGTGCGGGGTCTTACAATGAGCAGTTCTTC.